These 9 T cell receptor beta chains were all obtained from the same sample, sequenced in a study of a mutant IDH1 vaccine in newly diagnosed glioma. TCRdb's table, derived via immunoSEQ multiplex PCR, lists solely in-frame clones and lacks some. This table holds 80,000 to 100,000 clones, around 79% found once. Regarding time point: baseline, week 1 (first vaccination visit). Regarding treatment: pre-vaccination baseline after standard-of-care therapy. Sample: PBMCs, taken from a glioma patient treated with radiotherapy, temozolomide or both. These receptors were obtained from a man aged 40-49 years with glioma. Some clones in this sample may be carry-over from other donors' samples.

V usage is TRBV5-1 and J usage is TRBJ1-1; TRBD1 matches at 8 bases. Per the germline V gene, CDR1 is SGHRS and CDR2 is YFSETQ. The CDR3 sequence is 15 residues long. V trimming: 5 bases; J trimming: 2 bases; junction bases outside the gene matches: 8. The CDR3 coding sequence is TGCGCCAGCAGGGGACAGGCAAGTGTAAACACTGAAGCTTTCTTT. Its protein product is CASRGQASVNTEAFF.

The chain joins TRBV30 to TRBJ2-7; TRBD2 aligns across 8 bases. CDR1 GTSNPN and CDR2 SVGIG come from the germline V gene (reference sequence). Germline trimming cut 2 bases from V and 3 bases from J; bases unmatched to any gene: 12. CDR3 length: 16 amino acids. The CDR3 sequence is CAWSRGLGVFIYEQYF. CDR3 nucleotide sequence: TGTGCCTGGAGTCGGGGACTAGGGGTATTTATCTACGAGCAGTACTTC.

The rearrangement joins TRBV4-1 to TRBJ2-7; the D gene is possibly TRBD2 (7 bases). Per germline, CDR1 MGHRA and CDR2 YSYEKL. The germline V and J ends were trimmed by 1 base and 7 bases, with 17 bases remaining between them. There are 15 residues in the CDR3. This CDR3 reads CASSQVFGGAREQYF. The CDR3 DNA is TGCGCCAGCAGCCAAGTGTTTGGGGGGGCGCGAGAGCAGTACTTC.

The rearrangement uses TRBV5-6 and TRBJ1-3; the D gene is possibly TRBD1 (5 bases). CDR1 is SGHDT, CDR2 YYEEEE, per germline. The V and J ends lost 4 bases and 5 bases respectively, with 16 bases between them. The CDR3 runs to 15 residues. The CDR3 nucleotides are TGTGCCAGCAGCCCAAATCGACAGAGAAGAAACACCATATATTTT. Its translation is CASSPNRQRRNTIYF.

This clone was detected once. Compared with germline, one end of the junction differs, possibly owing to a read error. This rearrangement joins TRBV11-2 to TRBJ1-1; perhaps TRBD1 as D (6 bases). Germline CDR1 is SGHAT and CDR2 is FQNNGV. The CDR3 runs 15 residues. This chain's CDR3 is CASSLEGGGTTEAFF. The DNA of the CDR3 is TGTGCCAGCAGCCTAGAAGGGGGGGGGACCACTGAAGCTTTCTTT.

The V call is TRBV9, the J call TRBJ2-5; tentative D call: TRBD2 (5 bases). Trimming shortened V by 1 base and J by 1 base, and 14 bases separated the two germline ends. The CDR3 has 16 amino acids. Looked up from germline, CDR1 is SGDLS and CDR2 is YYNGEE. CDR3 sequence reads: CASSVSGVATQETQYF. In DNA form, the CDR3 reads TGTGCCAGCAGCGTATCCGGGGTTGCTACCCAAGAGACCCAGTACTTC.

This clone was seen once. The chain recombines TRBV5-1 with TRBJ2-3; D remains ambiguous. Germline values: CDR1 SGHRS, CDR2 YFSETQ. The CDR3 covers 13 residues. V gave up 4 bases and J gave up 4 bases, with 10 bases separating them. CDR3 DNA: TGCGCCAGCAGCCCACTGCAGCCAGATACGCAGTATTTT. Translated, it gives CASSPLQPDTQYF.

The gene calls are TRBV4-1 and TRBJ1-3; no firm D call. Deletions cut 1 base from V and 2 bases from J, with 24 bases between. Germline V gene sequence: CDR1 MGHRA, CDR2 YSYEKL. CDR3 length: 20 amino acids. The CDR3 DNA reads TGCGCCAGCAGCCAAGGGATTCGGGGTTTCCCCGTTCTGGCTGGAAACACCATATATTTT. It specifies CASSQGIRGFPVLAGNTIYF.

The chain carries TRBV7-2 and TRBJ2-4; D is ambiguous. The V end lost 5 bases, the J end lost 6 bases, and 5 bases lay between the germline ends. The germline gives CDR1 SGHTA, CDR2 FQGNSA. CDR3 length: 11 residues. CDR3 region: CASSPLNIQYF. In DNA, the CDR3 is TGTGCCAGCAGCCCGCTAAACATTCAGTACTTC.